The 13 T cell receptor beta chains presented below share a single source sample, sequenced in a study of PD-1 blockade in mismatch repair-deficient tumors. The repertoire was sequenced with immunoSEQ multiplex PCR; TCRdb's copy has only in-frame clones and lacks some. Found here are approximately 60,000 clones, 70% to 90% of them singletons; the top ten hold approximately 15%. Material: peripheral blood, obtained 52 weeks after starting pembrolizumab. Receptors were obtained from an adult with mismatch repair-deficient cancer.

V is TRBV10-3 and J is TRBJ2-1; D is ambiguous. The CDR3 is made up of 15 amino acids. Germline assignment: CDR1 ENHRY and CDR2 SYGVKD. Trimming took off 3 bases at V and 3 bases at J, with 12 bases between the two ends. CDR3 nucleotides: TGTGCCATCAGTGAATTTGTAGGAGACTACAATGAGCAGTTCTTC. It translates to CAISEFVGDYNEQFF.

The chain carries TRBV4-3 and TRBJ2-3; 10 bases are shared with TRBD2. Looked up from germline, CDR1 is LGHNA and CDR2 is YSLEER. J gave up 1 base and V 0 bases, and 4 bases lay outside the gene matches. The CDR3 is made up of 17 amino acids. Written as DNA, the CDR3 is TGCGCCAGCAGCCAAGATGCTAGCGGGGGTGGCACAGATACGCAGTATTTT. Its protein product is CASSQDASGGGTDTQYF.

The chain carries TRBV5-1 and TRBJ1-4; TRBD1 agrees at 9 bases. This CDR3 is 13 amino acids long. CDR1 SGHRS and CDR2 YFSETQ come from the germline V gene. V gave up 4 bases and J gave up 6 bases; unmatched junction bases: 1. The CDR3 here is CASSRDRDEKLFF. In DNA form, the CDR3 reads TGCGCCAGCAGCAGGGACAGGGATGAAAAACTGTTTTTT.

The chain uses TRBV5-1 and TRBJ1-2; possibly TRBD1 for D (5 bases). CDR3 size: 16 residues. Germline CDR1 reads SGHRS; CDR2 reads YFSETQ. Between the trimmed V and J ends, which lost 4 bases and 6 bases, there was a span of 22 bases. CDR3: CASSALGEQGGDGYTF. The CDR3 DNA is TGCGCCAGCAGCGCCCTCGGGGAGCAGGGAGGGGATGGCTACACCTTC.

This chain joins TRBV4-3 and TRBJ1-1; the match to TRBD1 covers 8 bases. With 4 bases clipped from V and 3 bases from J, the junction kept 22 bases outside the gene matches. CDR3 size: 20 residues. The germline V gene has CDR1 LGHNA and CDR2 YSLEER. The CDR3 loop is CASSPAGSWGTGYLYTEAFF. CDR3 coding DNA: TGCGCCAGCAGCCCGGCGGGGTCTTGGGGGACAGGATATCTGTACACTGAAGCTTTCTTT.

The rearrangement uses TRBV7-8 and TRBJ2-1, with 14 positions matching TRBD2. The junction had 8 bases not matched to a gene; V was cut back by 5 bases and J by 8 bases. This CDR3 is built from 16 residues. In germline, CDR1 is SGHVS, CDR2 FQNEAQ. Written as DNA, the CDR3 is TGTGCCAGCAGCCCGTGGACTAGCGGGAGGCTCCATGAGCAGTTCTTC. Amino acids: CASSPWTSGRLHEQFF.

The chain joins TRBV5-1 to TRBJ2-3; D may be TRBD1 or TRBD2 (5 bases each). Germline-derived CDR1 and CDR2 are SGHRS and YFSETQ. The germline V and J ends were trimmed by 4 bases and 0 bases, with 21 bases remaining between them. This CDR3 contains 18 residues. CDR3 sequence (DNA): TGCGCCAGCAGCCCACTTCCCCCAGGGACCCCAAGCACAGATACGCAGTATTTT. Protein product: CASSPLPPGTPSTDTQYF.

This chain joins TRBV6-1 and TRBJ2-1; TRBD2 might be the D (6 bases). Germline values: CDR1 MNHNS, CDR2 SASEGT. Deletions cut 4 bases from V and 5 bases from J, with 18 bases between. The CDR3 runs to 16 residues. The CDR3 coding sequence is TGTGCCAGCAGTGGGGAGGTGGCTAGCGCGAACAATGAGCAGTTCTTC. Translating it yields CASSGEVASANNEQFF.

This clone appeared a single time. The V gene is TRBV29-1, the J gene TRBJ2-1; 14 positions match TRBD2. Germline assignment: CDR1 SQVTM and CDR2 ANQGSEA. Losses at the gene ends were 4 bases for V and 1 base for J; bases not matched to a gene: 6. The CDR3 loop spans 17 amino acids. The CDR3 nucleotides are TGCAGCGTTGGGGGGACTAGCGGGAGTGGATCCTACAATGAGCAGTTCTTC. This translates into CSVGGTSGSGSYNEQFF.

V is TRBV28 and J is TRBJ2-7; TRBD2 aligns across 11 bases. Germline-derived CDR1 and CDR2 are MDHEN and SYDVKM. V was clipped by 8 bases and J by 6 bases; unmatched bases: 12. The length of the CDR3 is 15 residues. The CDR3 sequence is CASLPSRLAGGEQYF. The CDR3 coding sequence is TGTGCCAGCCTCCCTAGCCGGCTAGCGGGAGGCGAGCAGTACTTC. Full variable domain (remainder filled in from reference TRBV28 and TRBJ2-7): DVKVTQSSRYLVKRTGEKVFLECVQDMDHENMFWYRQDPGLGLRLIYFSYDVKMKEKGDIPEGYSVSREKKERFSLILESASTNQTSMYLCASLPSRLAGGEQYFGPGTRLTVT.

The V call is TRBV6-6, the J call TRBJ2-7; 9 bases agree with TRBD1. The CDR3 loop spans 14 amino acids. The V gene's germline CDR1 is MNHNY and CDR2 SVGAGI (reference sequence). V lost 5 bases to trimming and J lost 5 bases; unmatched junction nucleotides: 7. The CDR3 DNA reads as TGTGCCAGCAGTCGGGGGACAGGGTTCCACGAGCAGTACTTC. Its protein is CASSRGTGFHEQYF.

The count of this clone is one. This chain joins TRBV5-8 and TRBJ2-3; D is unclear. The CDR3 is made up of 12 amino acids. In germline, CDR1 is SGHTS, CDR2 YDEGEE. V gave up 1 base and J gave up 4 bases, with 4 bases separating them. The CDR3 coding sequence is TGTGCCAGCAGCTTGCTCTCAGATACGCAGTATTTT. Its protein product is CASSLLSDTQYF.

The chain combines TRBV4-2 with TRBJ2-7, with D perhaps matching TRBD2 (6 bases). V lost 4 bases and J lost 6, with 19 bases in between. Germline values: CDR1 LGHNA, CDR2 YNFKEQ. The CDR3 is made up of 15 amino acids. Here the CDR3 reads CASSLDGGGAGEQYF. The DNA for the CDR3 is TGTGCCAGCAGCCTAGATGGAGGAGGGGCTGGCGAGCAGTACTTC.